Here is one T cell receptor beta chain with its context. Its specificity is unknown. Germline V gives CDR1 SGHVS, CDR2 FNYEAQ. Trimming stripped 3 bases from V and 3 bases from J, with 14 bases between. The CDR3 loop spans 15 amino acids. This sample stems from a study of OX40 agonist ivuxolimab in advanced cancers. Study outcomes and limitations: CD4+ T cells averaged fewer expanded clones than CD8+ T cells.

Clones were sequenced by immunoSEQ multiplex PCR, and TCRdb holds only the in-frame ones, with some missing. This sample has around 94,000 clones, with about 92% found just once. The chain links TRBV7-6 to TRBJ1-1; TRBD1 might be the D (6 bases). Source: CD4+ or CD8+ T cells sorted from blood, taken in a trial of the OX40 agonist ivuxolimab. This receptor was obtained from an adult with an advanced solid tumor such as melanoma, head and neck, liver or kidney cancer. DNA of the CDR3: TGTGCCAGCAGCTTTCTGGGGGCTTCTGACACTGAAGCTTTCTTT. As protein: CASSFLGASDTEAFF.